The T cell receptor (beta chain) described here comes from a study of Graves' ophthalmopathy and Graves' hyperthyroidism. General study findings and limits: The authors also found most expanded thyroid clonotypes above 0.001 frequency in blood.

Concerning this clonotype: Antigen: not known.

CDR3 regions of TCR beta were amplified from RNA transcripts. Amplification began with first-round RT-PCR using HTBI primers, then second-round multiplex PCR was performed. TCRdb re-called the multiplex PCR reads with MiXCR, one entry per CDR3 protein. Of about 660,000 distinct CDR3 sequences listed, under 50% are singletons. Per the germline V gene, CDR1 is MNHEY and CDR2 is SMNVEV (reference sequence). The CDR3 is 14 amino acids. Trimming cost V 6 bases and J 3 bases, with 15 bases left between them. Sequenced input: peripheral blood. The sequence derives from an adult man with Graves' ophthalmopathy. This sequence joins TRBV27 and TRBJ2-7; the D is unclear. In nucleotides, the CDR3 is TGTGCCAGCAGCCAAGCCCCGAGAATCTACGAGCAGTACTTC. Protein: CASSQAPRIYEQYF.